The 18 T cell receptor beta chains given below trace back to one sample, sequenced in a study of shared T cell receptors in the human thymus. Sequenced by immunoSEQ multiplex PCR; TCRdb stores in-frame clones only, minus some. The sample shows 550,000 to 800,000 clones, 80% to 90% of them seen only once. The sample was also linked to a second study, of human thymus T cells.

Sequencing was done on a sample of thymocytes. The origin of the receptors is a girl under three years old with a congenital heart defect.

CDR3 coding DNA: TGTGCCAGCAGTCATCCTCGACAGATAGGCCCCTACGAGCAGTACTTC. Encoded protein: CASSHPRQIGPYEQYF. This chain uses TRBV28 with TRBJ2-7; D is possibly TRBD1 (5 bases). Germline values: CDR1 MDHEN, CDR2 SYDVKM. V was trimmed by 5 bases and J by 2 bases, leaving 19 bases between them. The CDR3 is made up of 16 amino acids. The full variable domain, in which reference TRBV28 and TRBJ2-7 provide the parts outside the CDR3, is DVKVTQSSRYLVKRTGEKVFLECVQDMDHENMFWYRQDPGLGLRLIYFSYDVKMKEKGDIPEGYSVSREKKERFSLILESASTNQTSMYLCASSHPRQIGPYEQYFGPGTRLTVT.

The V gene is TRBV10-3, the J gene TRBJ1-6, with TRBD1 as a possible D gene (6 bases). Trimming took off 3 bases at V and 7 bases at J, with 19 bases between the two ends. The CDR3 runs to 17 residues. Germline-derived CDR1 and CDR2 are ENHRY and SYGVKD. The DNA for the CDR3 is TGTGCCATCAGTGACTTTTTTTGGACAGACGGAAATTCACCCCTCCACTTT. Encoded protein: CAISDFFWTDGNSPLHF.

The V and J genes are TRBV5-4 and TRBJ1-2; 7 positions match TRBD1. The CDR3 sequence is 15 residues long. Trimming took 1 base from V and 8 from J; bases not matched to a gene: 11. Germline V gene lookup returns CDR1 SGHNT and CDR2 YYREEE (reference sequence). This CDR3 is CASSLFGDRARGYTF. The CDR3 DNA follows: TGTGCCAGCAGCTTGTTCGGCGACAGGGCTAGGGGCTACACCTTC.

This clone was found a few times. The rearrangement links TRBV12-5 to TRBJ1-2; D may be TRBD1 (5 bases). This CDR3 is 16 amino acids long. The germline V gene encodes CDR1 LGHNT and CDR2 FRNRAP. Deletions cut 6 bases from V and 7 bases from J, with 24 bases between. The CDR3 DNA reads TGTGCTAGTGGACTTGTGGCCGCCGGGGGGACTATTGGCTACACCTTC. Translation: CASGLVAAGGTIGYTF. The whole variable domain, filled in from reference TRBV12-5 and TRBJ1-2, reads DARVTQTPRHKVTEMGQEVTMRCQPILGHNTVFWYRQTMMQGLELLAYFRNRAPLDDSGMPKDRFSAEMPDATLATLKIQPSEPRDSAVYFCASGLVAAGGTIGYTFGSGTRLTVV.

This chain joins TRBV28 and TRBJ1-5, with D perhaps matching TRBD1 (5 bases). V was pared by 6 bases and J by 0 bases, with 12 bases between. The CDR3 is 15 residues long. Germline loops: CDR1 MDHEN, CDR2 SYDVKM. Here the CDR3 reads CASSGGVYSNQPQHF. The CDR3 region has the DNA TGTGCCAGCAGCGGAGGGGTCTATAGCAATCAGCCCCAGCATTTT.

This clone was counted between two and nine times. The chain couples TRBV29-1 to TRBJ2-1, with D possibly matching TRBD2 (6 bases). There are 16 residues in the CDR3. CDR1 is SQVTM and CDR2 is ANQGSEA in the germline V gene. Trimming took off 2 bases at V and 5 bases at J, with 19 bases between the two ends. CDR3 region: CSVEIRERAQDNEQFF. CDR3 sequence (DNA): TGCAGCGTTGAAATAAGGGAGCGGGCCCAAGACAATGAGCAGTTCTTC.

This chain connects TRBV27 to TRBJ1-2, with a weak D call TRBD1 (6 bases). CDR3 size: 12 residues. Germline V CDR1 and CDR2: MNHEY, SMNVEV (reference sequence). V dropped 4 bases and J dropped 6 bases, with 9 bases sitting between them. The CDR3 protein is CASSWTADGYTF. The CDR3 DNA sequence: TGTGCCAGCAGTTGGACAGCTGATGGCTACACCTTC.

The chain joins TRBV5-4 to TRBJ1-3; 10 nucleotides agree with TRBD1. Per the germline V gene, CDR1 is SGHNT and CDR2 is YYREEE (reference sequence). The CDR3 contains 16 residues. V lost 3 bases and J lost 4; bases outside the gene matches: 7. In DNA form, the CDR3 reads TGTGCCAGCAGCTCCCCGGGACAGGGGTACGGAAACACCATATATTTT. This sequence encodes CASSSPGQGYGNTIYF. The full variable domain, its missing parts supplied by reference TRBV5-4 and TRBJ1-3, is ETGVTQSPTHLIKTRGQQVTLRCSSQSGHNTVSWYQQALGQGPQFIFQYYREEENGRGNFPPRFSGLQFPNYSSELNVNALELDDSALYLCASSSPGQGYGNTIYFGEGSWLTVV.

On this clone itself: Additional DNA sequences in this sample encode the identical CDR3. The chain links TRBV7-6 to TRBJ1-3, with a tentative D call TRBD1 (5 bases). With 5 bases removed from V and 4 bases from J, the gap between germline ends came to 18 bases. CDR1 is SGHVS and CDR2 is FNYEAQ in the germline V gene. CDR3 size: 16 residues. For the CDR3, the DNA is TGTGCCAGCAGCCTAGGTCATCACAGGTCGGGAAACACCATATATTTT. Translating gives CASSLGHHRSGNTIYF.

The chain recombines TRBV5-6 with TRBJ1-5; perhaps TRBD1 as D (5 bases). Per germline, CDR1 SGHDT and CDR2 YYEEEE. V gave up 1 base and J gave up 0 bases, with 11 bases separating them. This CDR3 is built from 16 residues. The CDR3 protein is CASSLWGVGSNQPQHF. Here the CDR3 DNA reads TGTGCCAGCAGCTTGTGGGGGGTTGGTAGCAATCAGCCCCAGCATTTT.

This sequence joins TRBV28 and TRBJ2-7, with D maybe TRBD2 (6 bases). The CDR3 totals 18 residues. Germline V gene lookup returns CDR1 MDHEN and CDR2 SYDVKM. The V end lost 6 bases, the J end lost 2 bases, and 26 bases lay between the germline ends. The CDR3 here is CASRTLSGSRTKPYEQYF. The CDR3, as DNA: TGTGCCAGCAGGACCCTGAGTGGGAGCAGGACTAAGCCCTACGAGCAGTACTTC.

J is TRBJ2-2 and V is TRBV5-1; maybe TRBD2 (5 bases). Trimming took off 3 bases at V and 3 bases at J, with 15 bases between the two ends. The CDR3 covers 16 residues. Germline V gives CDR1 SGHRS, CDR2 YFSETQ. The DNA of the CDR3 is TGCGCCAGCAGCTGGAGTCCCACGAGGGACACCGGGGAGCTGTTTTTT. Amino acids: CASSWSPTRDTGELFF.

This chain links TRBV15 with TRBJ2-2, with a tentative D call TRBD1 (6 bases). The CDR3 is 18 amino acids. Germline CDR1 is LNHNV and CDR2 is YYDKDF (reference sequence). V was cut by 5 bases and J by 2 bases, with 21 bases left in between. The CDR3 DNA sequence: TGTGCCACCAGCGGGCGGACAGAAGGGACGGTAAACACCGGGGAGCTGTTTTTT. Its protein product is CATSGRTEGTVNTGELFF.

The chain couples TRBV9 to TRBJ2-5; D is perhaps TRBD2 (6 bases). The CDR3 is 14 residues long. From germline, CDR1 is SGDLS and CDR2 YYNGEE. Trimming removed 6 bases at V and 0 bases at J, with 12 bases between. The CDR3 protein is CASNGRGYQETQYF. The CDR3 nucleotides read TGTGCCAGCAACGGGCGGGGATACCAAGAGACCCAGTACTTC.

The chain combines TRBV6-5 with TRBJ2-7; 9 bases are shared with TRBD1. With V trimmed by 2 bases and J by 3 bases, 8 bases remained unmatched. The germline CDR1 and CDR2 sequences are MNHEY and SVGAGI. This CDR3 is built from 16 residues. The CDR3 protein is CASSYKGAGQGYEQYF. CDR3 DNA sequence: TGTGCCAGCAGTTACAAGGGAGCGGGACAGGGCTACGAGCAGTACTTC.

The genes are TRBV29-1 and TRBJ1-2, with 7 bases lining up with TRBD1. CDR1 SQVTM and CDR2 ANQGSEA come from the germline V gene. The V and J ends lost 3 bases and 6 bases, in that order; junction bases with no gene match: 7. The CDR3 is 13 amino acids. CDR3 amino acids: CSVESDRVDGYTF. CDR3 DNA sequence: TGCAGCGTTGAGTCCGACAGGGTCGATGGCTACACCTTC.

DNA for the CDR3: TGTGCCAGTAGTATAGATCAGACAGGGGACGAGCAGTACTTC. It translates to CASSIDQTGDEQYF. The chain has TRBV19 and TRBJ2-7, with TRBD1 matching over 8 bases. CDR3 size: 14 residues. With 0 bases clipped from V and 5 bases from J, the junction kept 3 bases outside the gene matches. Germline CDR1 is LNHDA and CDR2 is SQIVND (reference sequence).

The CDR3 loop is CASSSPGDRGMNTEAFF. The CDR3 DNA sequence: TGCGCCAGCAGCTCCCCCGGGGACAGGGGGATGAACACTGAAGCTTTCTTT. The rearrangement links TRBV5-1 to TRBJ1-1, with 11 bases matching TRBD1. V was clipped by 3 bases and J by 0 bases; unmatched bases: 7. The germline V gene encodes CDR1 SGHRS and CDR2 YFSETQ. The CDR3 loop spans 17 amino acids.